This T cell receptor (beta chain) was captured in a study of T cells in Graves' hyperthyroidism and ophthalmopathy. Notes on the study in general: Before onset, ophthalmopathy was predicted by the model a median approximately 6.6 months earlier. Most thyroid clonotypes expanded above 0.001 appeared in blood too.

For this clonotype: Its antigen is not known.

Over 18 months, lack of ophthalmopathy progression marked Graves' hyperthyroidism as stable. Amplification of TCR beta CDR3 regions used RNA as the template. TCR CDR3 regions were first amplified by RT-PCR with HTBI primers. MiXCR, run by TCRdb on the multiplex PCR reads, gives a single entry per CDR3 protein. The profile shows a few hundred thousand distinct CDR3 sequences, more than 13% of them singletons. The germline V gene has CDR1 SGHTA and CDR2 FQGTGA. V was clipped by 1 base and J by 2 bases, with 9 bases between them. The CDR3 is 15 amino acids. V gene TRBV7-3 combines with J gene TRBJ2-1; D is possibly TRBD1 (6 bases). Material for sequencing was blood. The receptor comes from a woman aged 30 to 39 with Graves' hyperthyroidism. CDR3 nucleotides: TGTGCCAGCAGCTTAATACAGGGCGCCTACAATGAGCAGTTCTTC. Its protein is CASSLIQGAYNEQFF.